These 25 T cell receptor beta chains came from one sample sequenced in a study of blood T cell repertoires in COVID-19. Profiled with immunoSEQ multiplex PCR; TCRdb holds only in-frame clones, not every one. The sample has roughly 150,000 clones, about 80% seen once; the top ten hold roughly 8.3%. Sequenced: peripheral blood. The receptors derive from a man between 60 and 75 years old with acute or convalescent COVID-19.

V is TRBV19 and J is TRBJ2-4; D is unresolved. The CDR3 runs 15 residues. Germline V gene data show CDR1 as LNHDA and CDR2 as SQIVND (reference sequence). Between the trimmed V and J ends, which lost 2 bases and 0 bases, there was a span of 8 bases. CDR3 sequence: CASSIQTVAKNIQYF. DNA of the CDR3: TGTGCCAGTAGTATACAAACGGTAGCCAAAAACATTCAGTACTTC.

The rearrangement joins TRBV4-1 to TRBJ1-1; D is perhaps TRBD1 (6 bases). V dropped 1 base and J dropped 9 bases, with 9 bases sitting between them. The germline V gene encodes CDR1 MGHRA and CDR2 YSYEKL. The length of the CDR3 is 12 residues. The CDR3, as DNA: TGCGCCAGCAGCCAAGTGGACAGTAAAGCTTTCTTT. The encoded protein is CASSQVDSKAFF.

The chain links TRBV4-1 to TRBJ1-2, with 7 bases identical to TRBD1. The CDR3 contains 15 residues. In germline, CDR1 is MGHRA, CDR2 YSYEKL. V was pared by 8 bases and J by 4 bases, with 13 bases of the junction left unmatched. This CDR3 reads CASHPPGQAGYGYTF. The CDR3, as DNA: TGCGCCAGCCATCCTCCTGGACAGGCGGGCTATGGCTACACCTTC.

The rearrangement links TRBV18 to TRBJ2-3; TRBD2 matches at 9 bases. The CDR3 contains 16 residues. Germline assignment: CDR1 KGHSH and CDR2 LQKENI. Unmatched junction bases numbered 5, after V lost 2 bases and J lost 2 bases. The chain's CDR3 is CASSPFLAGDTDTQYF. CDR3 bases: TGTGCCAGCTCACCATTTTTAGCGGGGGACACAGATACGCAGTATTTT.

This chain connects TRBV24-1 to TRBJ1-1, with 8 bases aligning to TRBD1. This CDR3 has 15 residues. Germline CDR1 reads KGHDR; CDR2 reads SFDVKD. V was pared by 5 bases and J by 0 bases, with 4 bases of the junction left unmatched. This CDR3 is CATSGTGNMNTEAFF. The CDR3 coding sequence is TGTGCCACCAGTGGGACAGGGAATATGAACACTGAAGCTTTCTTT.

The chain has TRBV7-2 and TRBJ1-2; TRBD1 aligns across 8 bases. The germline V gene encodes CDR1 SGHTA and CDR2 FQGNSA. V shed 1 base and J 8 bases; nucleotides not matched to a gene: 9. This CDR3 comprises 15 residues. CDR3 nucleotide sequence: TGTGCCAGCAGCTTAGAAAAGAGGACAGGGAAAGGCTACACCTTC. As protein: CASSLEKRTGKGYTF.

The chain employs TRBV15 and TRBJ2-7, with D perhaps matching TRBD1 (6 bases). There are 15 residues in the CDR3. The germline gives CDR1 LNHNV, CDR2 YYDKDF (reference sequence). Trimming removed 0 bases from V and 3 bases from J, with 12 bases in between. This chain's CDR3 is CATSRESAGVYEQYF. The CDR3 DNA sequence: TGTGCCACCAGCAGAGAGTCCGCAGGGGTCTACGAGCAGTACTTC. The full variable domain, completed using reference TRBV15 and TRBJ2-7, is DAMVIQNPRYQVTQFGKPVTLSCSQTLNHNVMYWYQQKSSQAPKLLFHYYDKDFNNEADTPDNFQSRRPNTSFCFLDIRSPGLGDTAMYLCATSRESAGVYEQYFGPGTRLTVT.

This chain uses TRBV29-1 with TRBJ1-1; 8 nucleotides match TRBD1. Trimming removed 7 bases from V and 10 bases from J; junction bases left unmatched: 14. The CDR3 runs to 13 residues. The germline CDR1 and CDR2 sequences are SQVTM and ANQGSEA. CDR3 loop: CSARRQGTGTAFF. CDR3 DNA sequence: TGCAGCGCGCGACGACAGGGGACAGGAACAGCTTTCTTT.

The chain is built from TRBV23-1 and TRBJ1-6; D ambiguous. TRBV23-1 is an ORF for which the function is uncertain. The V and J ends lost 4 bases and 9 bases respectively, with 13 bases between them. The CDR3 totals 14 residues. CDR3 residues: CASSPTMCVSPLHF. The CDR3 DNA sequence: TGCGCCAGCAGTCCAACAATGTGTGTTTCACCCCTCCACTTT.

The V call is TRBV7-9, the J call TRBJ2-7; the D gene is possibly TRBD2 (6 bases). CDR3 length: 14 residues. V was shortened by 5 bases and J by 3 bases, with 14 bases between the two germline ends. Germline V gene lookup returns CDR1 SEHNR and CDR2 FQNEAQ (reference sequence). The CDR3 region has the DNA TGTGCCAGCAGCCCCCCCGGGGGATACTACGAGCAGTACTTC. Residues: CASSPPGGYYEQYF.

Remarks on this clone: One junction end does not reproduce the germline sequence, and a read error may be involved. V gene TRBV6-5 combines with J gene TRBJ1-2; the match to TRBD1 covers 8 bases. Germline values: CDR1 MNHEY, CDR2 SVGAGI. This CDR3 is built from 16 residues. The CDR3 loop is CASSNSGTGGNYGYTF. DNA for the CDR3: TGTGCCAGCAGTAACTCCGGGACAGGTGGGAACTATGGCTACACCTTC.

This rearrangement joins TRBV28 to TRBJ1-3; 7 bases match TRBD1. This CDR3 region has 17 residues. CDR1 MDHEN and CDR2 SYDVKM come from the germline V gene. Trimming at V came to 4 bases and at J to 4 bases, leaving 13 bases not matched to a gene. The CDR3 region is CASSSTTIQGLGNTIYF. DNA of the CDR3: TGTGCCAGCAGTTCGACCACGATACAGGGGTTAGGAAACACCATATATTTT.

This clone was counted between two and nine times. The chain recombines TRBV10-3 with TRBJ2-2; D unclear. The CDR3 extends over 15 amino acids. Germline CDR1 is ENHRY and CDR2 is SYGVKD. V was cut by 3 bases and J by 3 bases, with 11 bases left in between. The CDR3: CAISDSPSYTGELFF. For the CDR3, the DNA is TGTGCCATCAGTGATTCCCCCTCCTACACCGGGGAGCTGTTTTTT.

The V call is TRBV15, the J call TRBJ1-1; no clear D. Per germline, CDR1 LNHNV and CDR2 YYDKDF (reference sequence). The CDR3 contains 12 residues. Deletions cut 3 bases from V and 4 bases from J, with 6 bases between. CDR3 protein: CATSRETTEAFF. CDR3 coding DNA: TGTGCCACCAGCAGGGAGACCACTGAAGCTTTCTTT.

This clone appeared a few times. The rearrangement uses TRBV7-8 and TRBJ1-1, with D uncertain. The CDR3 extends over 14 amino acids. The V gene lost 5 bases and the J gene lost 1 base, with 11 bases spanning the gap. The germline V gene encodes CDR1 SGHVS and CDR2 FQNEAQ. The CDR3 DNA reads TGTGCCAGCAGCCTGATTACAGCGAACACTGAAGCTTTCTTT. Amino acid sequence: CASSLITANTEAFF.

This chain connects TRBV27 to TRBJ2-2; unclear D gene. V lost 2 bases and J 3 bases, leaving 7 bases between the germline ends. Germline V gives CDR1 MNHEY, CDR2 SMNVEV (reference sequence). The CDR3 extends over 14 amino acids. The chain's CDR3 is CASSLMADTGELFF. CDR3 in DNA: TGTGCCAGCAGTTTAATGGCTGACACCGGGGAGCTGTTTTTT.

This clone was observed once. The V gene is TRBV5-6, the J gene TRBJ1-1; D perhaps matches TRBD1 (6 bases). The CDR3 spans 16 residues. Per germline, CDR1 SGHDT and CDR2 YYEEEE. V was shortened by 0 bases and J by 0 bases, with 12 bases between the two germline ends. In DNA form, the CDR3 reads TGTGCCAGCAGCTTGGCCGGACAGTTTTTGAACACTGAAGCTTTCTTT. It specifies CASSLAGQFLNTEAFF.

In this sample, this clone turned up once. The rearrangement joins TRBV5-8 to TRBJ2-2; 8 bases are shared with TRBD2. The CDR3 has 15 residues. Per the germline V gene, CDR1 is SGHTS and CDR2 is YDEGEE. V shed 0 bases, J shed 6 bases, and the junction held 4 bases outside the gene matches. The DNA of the CDR3 is TGTGCCAGCAGCTTGGATAGCGGGGAGTCCGGGGAGCTGTTTTTT. Amino acids: CASSLDSGESGELFF. Variable domain in full (rest from reference TRBV5-8 and TRBJ2-2): EAGVTQSPTHLIKTRGQQATLRCSPISGHTSVYWYQQALGLGLQFLLWYDEGEERNRGNFPPRFSGRQFPNYSSELNVNALELEDSALYLCASSLDSGESGELFFGEGSRLTVL.

Here the CDR3 reads CAWSLGAVGYTF. The CDR3 bases are TGTGCCTGGAGTTTGGGGGCGGTCGGCTACACCTTC. The V and J genes are TRBV30 and TRBJ1-2, with D possibly TRBD1 on 6 matching bases. Germline CDR1 reads GTSNPN; CDR2 reads SVGIG (reference sequence). CDR3 length equals 12 residues. V was pared by 2 bases and J by 8 bases, with 12 bases between.

The chain couples TRBV20-1 to TRBJ2-1, with D tentatively TRBD2 (5 bases). From germline, CDR1 is DFQATT and CDR2 SNEGSKA (reference sequence). The CDR3 is 11 residues long. Trimming stripped 1 base from V and 8 bases from J, with 6 bases between. The CDR3 reads CSARAGDEQFF. For the CDR3, the DNA is TGCAGTGCTAGAGCCGGGGATGAGCAGTTCTTC.

This chain uses TRBV7-9 with TRBJ1-1; D call uncertain. The CDR3 length is 12 residues. Germline CDR1 reads SEHNR; CDR2 reads FQNEAQ (reference sequence). V dropped 7 bases and J dropped 0 bases, with 6 bases sitting between them. As DNA, the CDR3 is TGTGCCAGCACCCCCTTGAACACTGAAGCTTTCTTT. The encoded protein is CASTPLNTEAFF.

The gene calls are TRBV19 and TRBJ1-2, with a tentative D call TRBD1 (5 bases). V was clipped by 3 bases and J by 8 bases, with 13 bases between them. CDR1 is LNHDA, CDR2 SQIVND, per germline (reference sequence). The CDR3 is 13 residues long. The CDR3 sequence is CASSIQGSGGYTF. In nucleotides, the CDR3 is TGTGCCAGTAGTATTCAGGGTAGCGGCGGCTACACCTTC. Together with reference TRBV19 and TRBJ1-2, the CDR3 gives the full variable domain: DGGITQSPKYLFRKEGQNVTLSCEQNLNHDAMYWYRQDPGQGLRLIYYSQIVNDFQKGDIAEGYSVSREKKESFPLTVTSAQKNPTAFYLCASSIQGSGGYTFGSGTRLTVV.

The chain carries TRBV29-1 and TRBJ2-7; TRBD2 aligns across 14 bases. Germline V gene sequence: CDR1 SQVTM, CDR2 ANQGSEA. The J segment lost 7 bases and the V segment lost 7 bases, leaving 15 bases of the junction unmatched. CDR3 length: 16 residues. DNA of the CDR3: TGCAGCGCCTCCCGGACTAGCGGGGGGACTCATCGGGAGCAGTACTTC. Protein sequence: CSASRTSGGTHREQYF.

The chain is built from TRBV30 and TRBJ1-2; no definite D call. Trimming cost V 0 bases and J 2 bases, with 10 bases left between them. The length of the CDR3 is 14 residues. Germline V gene sequence: CDR1 GTSNPN, CDR2 SVGIG (reference sequence). DNA of the CDR3: TGTGCCTGGAGTGTACCTCTGCTAAACTATGGCTACACCTTC. It translates to CAWSVPLLNYGYTF.

The J gene is TRBJ2-2, the V gene TRBV6-5, with TRBD1 identical over 9 bases. Trimming at V came to 6 bases and at J to 6 bases, leaving 8 bases not matched to a gene. Per germline, CDR1 MNHEY and CDR2 SVGAGI. The CDR3 covers 15 residues. CDR3 protein: CASRLGQGLSGELFF. CDR3 DNA sequence: TGTGCCAGCAGGCTGGGACAGGGTCTGTCCGGGGAGCTGTTTTTT.